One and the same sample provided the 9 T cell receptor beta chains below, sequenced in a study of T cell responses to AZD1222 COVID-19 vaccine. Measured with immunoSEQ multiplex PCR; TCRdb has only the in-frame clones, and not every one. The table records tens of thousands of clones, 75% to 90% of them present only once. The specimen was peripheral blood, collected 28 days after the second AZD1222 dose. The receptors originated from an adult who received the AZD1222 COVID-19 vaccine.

CDR3 residues: CAWSSRTNEKLFF. CDR3 coding DNA: TGTGCCTGGAGCAGCAGAACTAATGAAAAACTGTTTTTT. The chain uses TRBV30 and TRBJ1-4; D gene unclear. Between the trimmed V and J ends, which lost 3 bases and 1 base, there was a span of 6 bases. The length of the CDR3 is 13 residues. CDR1 is GTSNPN, CDR2 SVGIG, per germline (reference sequence).

CDR3 bases: TGTGCCAGCAGCGAGCCTCGGGGGGACTCTGGAAACACCATATATTTT. This translates into CASSEPRGDSGNTIYF. J is TRBJ1-3 and V is TRBV7-9; D might be TRBD1 (5 bases). With 5 bases removed from V and 0 bases from J, the gap between germline ends came to 14 bases. Germline V CDR1 and CDR2: SEHNR, FQNEAQ (reference sequence). The CDR3 is 16 residues long.

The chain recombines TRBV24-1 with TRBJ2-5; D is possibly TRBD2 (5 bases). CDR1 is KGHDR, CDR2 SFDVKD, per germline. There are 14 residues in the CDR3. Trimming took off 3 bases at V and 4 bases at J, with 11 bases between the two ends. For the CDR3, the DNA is TGTGCCACCAGTGATCCGGGGTTGGGAGAGACCCAGTACTTC. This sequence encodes CATSDPGLGETQYF.

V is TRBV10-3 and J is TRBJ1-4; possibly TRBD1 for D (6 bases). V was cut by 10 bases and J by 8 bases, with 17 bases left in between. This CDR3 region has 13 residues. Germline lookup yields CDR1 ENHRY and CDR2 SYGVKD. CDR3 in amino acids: CATGRGAGEKLFF. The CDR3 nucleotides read TGTGCCACCGGGCGGGGGGCCGGGGAAAAACTGTTTTTT.

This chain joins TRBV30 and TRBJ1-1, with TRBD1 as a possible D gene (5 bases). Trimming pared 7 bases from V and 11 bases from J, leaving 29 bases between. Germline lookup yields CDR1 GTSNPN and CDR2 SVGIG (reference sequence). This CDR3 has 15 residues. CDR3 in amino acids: CASITGRRASREAFF. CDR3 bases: TGTGCCTCTATCACGGGGCGACGGGCCTCAAGGGAGGCTTTCTTT.

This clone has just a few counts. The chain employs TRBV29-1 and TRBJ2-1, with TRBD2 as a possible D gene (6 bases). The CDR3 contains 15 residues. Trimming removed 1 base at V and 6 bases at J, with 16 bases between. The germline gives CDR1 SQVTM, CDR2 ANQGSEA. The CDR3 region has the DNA TGCAGCGTTGAAGCCCAAGGGAGGATATCCAATGAGCAGTTCTTC. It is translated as CSVEAQGRISNEQFF.

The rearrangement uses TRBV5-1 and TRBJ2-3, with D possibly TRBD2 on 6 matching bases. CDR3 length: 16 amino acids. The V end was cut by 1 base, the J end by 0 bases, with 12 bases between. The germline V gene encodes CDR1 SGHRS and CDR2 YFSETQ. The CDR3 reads CASSLNGRSSTDTQYF. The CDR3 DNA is TGCGCCAGCAGCTTGAACGGGAGATCAAGCACAGATACGCAGTATTTT.

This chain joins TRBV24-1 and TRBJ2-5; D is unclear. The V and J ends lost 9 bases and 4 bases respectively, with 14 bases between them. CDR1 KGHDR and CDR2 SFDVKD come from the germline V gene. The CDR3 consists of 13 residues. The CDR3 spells CATQKNDVETQYF. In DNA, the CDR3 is TGTGCCACCCAAAAGAACGACGTAGAGACCCAGTACTTC.

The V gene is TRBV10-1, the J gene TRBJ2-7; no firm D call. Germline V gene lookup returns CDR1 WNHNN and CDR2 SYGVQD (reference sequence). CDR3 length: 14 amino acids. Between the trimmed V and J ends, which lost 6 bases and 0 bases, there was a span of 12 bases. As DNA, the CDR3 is TGCGCCAGCAGCCCCGGTGGGATCTCCTACGAGCAGTACTTC. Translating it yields CASSPGGISYEQYF.